This passage covers 23 T cell receptor beta chains from one sample sequenced in a study of T cell responses to AZD1222 COVID-19 vaccine. Sequencing was performed with immunoSEQ multiplex PCR; in TCRdb, only in-frame clones are kept and a portion is missing. The data show roughly 130,000 clones, about nine tenths seen once. The source material was peripheral blood, sampled on day 0 of AZD1222 vaccination. All receptors come from an adult in good health.

This chain connects TRBV5-1 to TRBJ2-3, with TRBD2 identical over 7 bases. The CDR3 length is 17 residues. Per germline, CDR1 SGHRS and CDR2 YFSETQ. Trimming removed 0 bases from V and 6 bases from J; junction bases left unmatched: 13. The CDR3 loop reads CASSLGLTGTTTDTQYF. CDR3 nucleotides: TGCGCCAGCAGCTTGGGCTTAACCGGGACTACCACTGATACGCAGTATTTT.

The chain couples TRBV4-1 to TRBJ1-2, with 7 bases fitting TRBD1. The CDR3 has 17 amino acids. V was pared by 1 base and J by 7 bases, with 15 bases of the junction left unmatched. Germline V gene data show CDR1 as MGHRA and CDR2 as YSYEKL. In DNA, the CDR3 is TGCGCCAGCAGCCAAGTACAGGGGACAACCCACAATGGTGGCTACACCTTC. Its translation: CASSQVQGTTHNGGYTF.

The chain uses TRBV11-2 and TRBJ1-2; D not certain. Trimming stripped 3 bases from V and 4 bases from J, with 9 bases between. The CDR3 length is 13 residues. The germline CDR1 and CDR2 sequences are SGHAT and FQNNGV. The CDR3 DNA sequence: TGTGCCAGCAGCTTCGAAGTTAGCTATGGCTACACCTTC. As protein: CASSFEVSYGYTF.

The chain links TRBV7-3 to TRBJ2-3; D is perhaps TRBD2 (6 bases). Germline lookup yields CDR1 SGHTA and CDR2 FQGTGA. The V end was cut by 1 base, the J end by 2 bases, with 16 bases between. The CDR3 length is 17 residues. CDR3 residues: CASSLMFSGGNTDTQYF. The CDR3 nucleotides are TGTGCCAGCAGCTTAATGTTTTCAGGAGGGAACACAGATACGCAGTATTTT.

V gene TRBV3-1 (or the pseudogene TRBV3-2) combines with J gene TRBJ2-7; 10 bases map to TRBD2. The J segment lost 10 bases and the V segment lost 4 bases, leaving 10 bases of the junction unmatched. This CDR3 is 14 amino acids long. The germline gives CDR1 LGHDT, CDR2 YNNKEL (reference sequence). Here the CDR3 reads CASSPLALAGDQYF. The CDR3 DNA follows: TGTGCCAGCAGCCCCCTCGCCCTAGCGGGGGATCAGTACTTC.

The chain couples TRBV13 to TRBJ2-3; no firm D call. Germline V lookup: CDR1 PRHDT, CDR2 FYEKMQ (reference sequence). V lost 0 bases to trimming and J lost 5 bases, with 15 bases between them. The length of the CDR3 is 16 residues. CDR3 DNA sequence: TGTGCCAGCAGCTTAGGCGAGCTTGTAAGGAGAGATACGCAGTATTTT. It yields the protein CASSLGELVRRDTQYF. The whole variable domain, filled in from reference TRBV13 and TRBJ2-3, reads AAGVIQSPRHLIKEKRETATLKCYPIPRHDTVYWYQQGPGQDPQFLISFYEKMQSDKGSIPDRFSAQQFSDYHSELNMSSLELGDSALYFCASSLGELVRRDTQYFGPGTRLTVL.

The V gene is TRBV7-2, the J gene TRBJ1-2; D is possibly TRBD1 (5 bases). This CDR3 has 15 amino acids. V lost 0 bases and J lost 8, with 16 bases in between. Per germline, CDR1 SGHTA and CDR2 FQGNSA. The CDR3 DNA is TGTGCCAGCAGCTTAGCGGGGACTGCTGCTAAGGGCTACACCTTC. Its translation is CASSLAGTAAKGYTF. The full variable domain, with the rest looked up from reference TRBV7-2 and TRBJ1-2, is GAGVSQSPSNKVTEKGKDVELRCDPISGHTALYWYRQSLGQGLEFLIYFQGNSAPDKSGLPSDRFSAERTGGSVSTLTIQRTQQEDSAVYLCASSLAGTAAKGYTFGSGTRLTVV.

This sequence joins TRBV6-5 and TRBJ2-7; D gene ambiguous. Trimming shortened V by 6 bases and J by 0 bases, and 12 bases separated the two germline ends. In germline, CDR1 is MNHEY, CDR2 SVGAGI. The CDR3 is 14 residues long. As DNA, the CDR3 is TGTGCCAGCAGCCCCGGGCCCGCCTCCTACGAGCAGTACTTC. As protein: CASSPGPASYEQYF.

This rearrangement joins TRBV9 to TRBJ1-5; 7 positions match TRBD1. From germline, CDR1 is SGDLS and CDR2 YYNGEE. The CDR3 sequence is 15 residues long. V trimming: 9 bases; J trimming: 0 bases; junction bases outside the gene matches: 9. The CDR3 protein is CAKYRGLSSNQPQHF. CDR3 sequence (DNA): TGTGCCAAATACAGGGGATTGAGTAGCAATCAGCCCCAGCATTTT.

The chain carries TRBV19 and TRBJ1-2, with 7 bases aligning to TRBD1. Germline values: CDR1 LNHDA, CDR2 SQIVND (reference sequence). The length of the CDR3 is 13 residues. The trim removed 4 bases at V and 4 bases at J, leaving 3 bases unmatched. The CDR3 here is CASSNRGFYGYTF. CDR3 coding DNA: TGTGCCAGTAGTAACAGGGGATTCTATGGCTACACCTTC. Complete variable domain (other parts from reference TRBV19 and TRBJ1-2): DGGITQSPKYLFRKEGQNVTLSCEQNLNHDAMYWYRQDPGQGLRLIYYSQIVNDFQKGDIAEGYSVSREKKESFPLTVTSAQKNPTAFYLCASSNRGFYGYTFGSGTRLTVV.

This clone was found a few times. The rearrangement joins TRBV24-1 to TRBJ1-2; 7 positions agree with TRBD1. Germline-derived CDR1 and CDR2 are KGHDR and SFDVKD. The ends lost 6 bases at V and 7 bases at J; junction bases unmatched: 7. CDR3 length: 13 residues. The CDR3 spells CATSSTGFGGYTF. CDR3 sequence (DNA): TGTGCCACCAGTTCGACAGGGTTTGGTGGCTACACCTTC.

This sequence joins TRBV6-5 and TRBJ2-7, with D hard to call. The germline V and J ends were trimmed by 0 bases and 4 bases, with 7 bases remaining between them. The CDR3 totals 13 residues. Per germline, CDR1 MNHEY and CDR2 SVGAGI. CDR3 in amino acids: CASSYSLGYEQYF. CDR3 DNA sequence: TGTGCCAGCAGTTACTCTCTGGGGTACGAGCAGTACTTC.

This chain joins TRBV29-1 and TRBJ1-2; D gene uncertain. V gave up 3 bases and J gave up 0 bases, with 11 bases separating them. The CDR3 has 14 amino acids. Per the germline V gene, CDR1 is SQVTM and CDR2 is ANQGSEA. The CDR3 spells CSVDRWGSNYGYTF. The DNA for the CDR3 is TGCAGCGTTGATCGATGGGGATCTAACTATGGCTACACCTTC.

J is TRBJ1-1 and V is TRBV4-1, with TRBD1 identical over 8 bases. With V trimmed by 4 bases and J by 0 bases, 1 base remained unmatched. Germline V gives CDR1 MGHRA, CDR2 YSYEKL. This CDR3 has 14 residues. CDR3 nucleotides: TGCGCCAGCAGCCCCAGGGGGCTGAACACTGAAGCTTTCTTT. Translation gives CASSPRGLNTEAFF.

The genes are TRBV9 and TRBJ1-3, with a tentative D call TRBD1 (5 bases). This CDR3 has 16 residues. The V and J ends lost 1 base and 0 bases respectively, with 11 bases between them. Germline V CDR1 and CDR2: SGDLS, YYNGEE. The CDR3 region is CASSVRGDDSGNTIYF. The CDR3 nucleotides are TGTGCCAGCAGCGTAAGGGGCGACGACTCTGGAAACACCATATATTTT.

This rearrangement joins TRBV19 to TRBJ1-2; D is unclear. Germline loops: CDR1 LNHDA, CDR2 SQIVND (reference sequence). CDR3 length equals 15 residues. Trimming took 1 base from V and 3 from J, leaving 12 bases between them. As DNA, the CDR3 is TGTGCCAGTAGTATAGTCCCTCTCTTCGACTATGGCTACACCTTC. Protein product: CASSIVPLFDYGYTF.

This chain uses TRBV3-1 (or the pseudogene TRBV3-2) with TRBJ1-2, with D unclear. The CDR3 has 14 residues. Trimming removed 0 bases at V and 2 bases at J, with 7 bases between. CDR1 is LGHDT and CDR2 is YNNKEL in the germline V gene (reference sequence). CDR3 in DNA: TGTGCCAGCAGCCAAGAAATGGGAAACTATGGCTACACCTTC. Translated: CASSQEMGNYGYTF.

The V and J genes are TRBV4-1 and TRBJ2-2; D is unclear. With 0 bases removed from V and 8 bases from J, the gap between germline ends came to 7 bases. The germline V gene has CDR1 MGHRA and CDR2 YSYEKL. There are 13 residues in the CDR3. In DNA, the CDR3 is TGCGCCAGCAGCCAAGATTTCGCAGGGGAGCTGTTTTTT. Translation gives CASSQDFAGELFF.

The rearrangement links TRBV30 to TRBJ2-1, with TRBD1 matching over 10 bases. The J segment lost 7 bases and the V segment lost 5 bases, leaving 8 bases of the junction unmatched. CDR3 length: 14 residues. Germline V gene sequence: CDR1 GTSNPN, CDR2 SVGIG (reference sequence). The CDR3 sequence is CAWGRQGARNEQFF. The CDR3 bases are TGTGCCTGGGGCCGACAGGGGGCAAGGAATGAGCAGTTCTTC. The full variable domain, completed using reference TRBV30 and TRBJ2-1, is SQTIHQWPATLVQPVGSPLSLECTVEGTSNPNLYWYRQAAGRGLQLLFYSVGIGQISSEVPQNLSASRPQDRQFILSSKKLLLSDSGFYLCAWGRQGARNEQFFGPGTRLTVL.

V gene TRBV4-3 combines with J gene TRBJ1-2; 8 bases are a match to TRBD1. The germline V gene encodes CDR1 LGHNA and CDR2 YSLEER. Trimming took 4 bases from V and 7 from J; bases not matched to a gene: 8. This CDR3 comprises 14 residues. DNA of the CDR3: TGCGCCAGCAGCCCCAGGACAGGGATTGGTGGCTACACCTTC. Its translation is CASSPRTGIGGYTF.

The chain links TRBV12-3 or TRBV12-4 to TRBJ2-7; 7 bases align to TRBD2. The CDR3 sequence is 13 residues long. J was trimmed by 5 bases and V by 3 bases; bases with no gene match: 4. CDR3 sequence reads: CASSLRLAHEQYF. For the CDR3, the DNA is TGTGCCAGCAGTTTGCGACTAGCCCACGAGCAGTACTTC.

The chain employs TRBV4-2 and TRBJ1-3; no definite D call. The germline V gene has CDR1 LGHNA and CDR2 YNFKEQ. V was pared by 1 base and J by 3 bases, with 10 bases between. The CDR3 has 15 residues. CDR3 DNA sequence: TGTGCCAGCAGCCAAGGGTGGGGAGATGGAAACACCATATATTTT. This encodes CASSQGWGDGNTIYF.

The V gene is TRBV7-2, the J gene TRBJ1-3, with no clear D. Germline loops: CDR1 SGHTA, CDR2 FQGNSA. The CDR3 runs 13 residues. The V end lost 1 base, the J end lost 4 bases, and 5 bases lay between the germline ends. The CDR3 nucleotides are TGTGCCAGCAGCTTAGTAGGAGGAAACACCATATATTTT. Its protein is CASSLVGGNTIYF.